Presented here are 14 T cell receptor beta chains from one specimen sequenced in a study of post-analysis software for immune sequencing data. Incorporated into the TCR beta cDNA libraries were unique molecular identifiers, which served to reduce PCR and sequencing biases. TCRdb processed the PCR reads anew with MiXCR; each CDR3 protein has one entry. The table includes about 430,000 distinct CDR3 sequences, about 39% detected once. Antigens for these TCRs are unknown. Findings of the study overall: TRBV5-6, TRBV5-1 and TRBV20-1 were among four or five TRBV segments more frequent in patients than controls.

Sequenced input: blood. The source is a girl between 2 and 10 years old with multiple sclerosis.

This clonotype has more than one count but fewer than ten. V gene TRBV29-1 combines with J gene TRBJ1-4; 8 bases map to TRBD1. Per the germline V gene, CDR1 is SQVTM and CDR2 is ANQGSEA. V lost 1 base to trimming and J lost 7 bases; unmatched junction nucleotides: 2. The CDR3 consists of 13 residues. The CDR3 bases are TGCAGCGTTGAAGGGACAGGGAGTGAAAAACTGTTTTTT. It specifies CSVEGTGSEKLFF. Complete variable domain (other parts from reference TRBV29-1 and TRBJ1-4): SAVISQKPSRDICQRGTSLTIQCQVDSQVTMMFWYRQQPGQSLTLIATANQGSEATYESGFVIDKFPISRPNLTFSTLTVSNMSPEDSSIYLCSVEGTGSEKLFFGSGTQLSVL.

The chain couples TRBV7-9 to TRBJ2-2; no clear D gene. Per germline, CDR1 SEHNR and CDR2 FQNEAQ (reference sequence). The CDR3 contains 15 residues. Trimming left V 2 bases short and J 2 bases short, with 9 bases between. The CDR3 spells CASSLMAVNTGELFF. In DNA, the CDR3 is TGTGCCAGCAGCTTAATGGCAGTTAACACCGGGGAGCTGTTTTTT.

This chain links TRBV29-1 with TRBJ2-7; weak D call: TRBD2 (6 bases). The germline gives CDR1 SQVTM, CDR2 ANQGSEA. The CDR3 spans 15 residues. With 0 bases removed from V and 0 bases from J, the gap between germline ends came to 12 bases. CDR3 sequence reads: CSVEDLHGSSYEQYF. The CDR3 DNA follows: TGCAGCGTTGAAGACCTACACGGGAGCTCCTACGAGCAGTACTTC.

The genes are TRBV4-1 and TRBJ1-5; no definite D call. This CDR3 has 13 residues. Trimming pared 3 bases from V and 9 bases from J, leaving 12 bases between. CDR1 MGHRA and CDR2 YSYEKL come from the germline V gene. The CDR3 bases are TGCGCCAGCAGCCAGGCGGGCCAGACGCCCCAGCATTTT. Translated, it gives CASSQAGQTPQHF.

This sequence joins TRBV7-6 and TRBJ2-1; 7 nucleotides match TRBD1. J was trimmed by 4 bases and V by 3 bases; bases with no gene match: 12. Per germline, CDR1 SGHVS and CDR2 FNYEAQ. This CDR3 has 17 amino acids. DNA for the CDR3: TGTGCCAGCAGCTTTGGGTTGTCGGGACAGCCGTACAATGAGCAGTTCTTC. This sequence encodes CASSFGLSGQPYNEQFF.

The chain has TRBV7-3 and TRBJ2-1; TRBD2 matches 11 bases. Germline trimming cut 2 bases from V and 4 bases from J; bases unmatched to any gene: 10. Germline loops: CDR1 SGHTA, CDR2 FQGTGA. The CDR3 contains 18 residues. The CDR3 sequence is CASSLGIGSGGGYNEQFF. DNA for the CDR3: TGTGCCAGCAGCTTAGGGATCGGTAGCGGGGGGGGATACAATGAGCAGTTCTTC.

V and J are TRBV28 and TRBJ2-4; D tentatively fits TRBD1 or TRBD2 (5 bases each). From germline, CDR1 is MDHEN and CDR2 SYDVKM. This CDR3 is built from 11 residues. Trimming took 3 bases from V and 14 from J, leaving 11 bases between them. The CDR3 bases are TGTGCCAGCAGTTTGGGGACCAATGAGTACTTC. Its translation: CASSLGTNEYF.

The CDR3: CSVGPRAQVDRGYTF. Written as DNA, the CDR3 is TGCAGCGTTGGCCCCCGAGCGCAGGTGGATCGTGGCTACACCTTC. The chain combines TRBV29-1 with TRBJ1-2; no clear D gene. The CDR3 has 15 residues. V lost 4 bases and J 7 bases, leaving 22 bases between the germline ends. CDR1 and CDR2 from the germline V gene are SQVTM and ANQGSEA. Combining the CDR3 with reference TRBV29-1 and TRBJ1-2 gives the whole variable domain SAVISQKPSRDICQRGTSLTIQCQVDSQVTMMFWYRQQPGQSLTLIATANQGSEATYESGFVIDKFPISRPNLTFSTLTVSNMSPEDSSIYLCSVGPRAQVDRGYTFGSGTRLTVV.

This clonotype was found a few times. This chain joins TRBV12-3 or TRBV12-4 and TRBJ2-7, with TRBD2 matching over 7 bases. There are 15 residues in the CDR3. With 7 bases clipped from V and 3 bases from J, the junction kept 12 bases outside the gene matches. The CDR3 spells CASTQSLAWDYEQYF. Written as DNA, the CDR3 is TGTGCCAGCACCCAATCACTAGCGTGGGACTACGAGCAGTACTTC.

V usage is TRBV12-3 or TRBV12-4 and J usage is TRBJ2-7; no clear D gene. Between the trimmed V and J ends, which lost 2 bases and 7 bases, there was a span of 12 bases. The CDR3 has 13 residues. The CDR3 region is CASSLKSHGEQYF. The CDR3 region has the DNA TGTGCCAGCAGTTTAAAATCTCACGGGGAGCAGTACTTC.

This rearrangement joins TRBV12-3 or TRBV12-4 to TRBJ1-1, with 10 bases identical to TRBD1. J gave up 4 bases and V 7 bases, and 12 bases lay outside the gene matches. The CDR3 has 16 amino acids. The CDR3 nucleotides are TGTGCCAGCACCCTAGGGACAGGGGTTACAGGCACTGAAGCTTTCTTT. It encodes CASTLGTGVTGTEAFF.

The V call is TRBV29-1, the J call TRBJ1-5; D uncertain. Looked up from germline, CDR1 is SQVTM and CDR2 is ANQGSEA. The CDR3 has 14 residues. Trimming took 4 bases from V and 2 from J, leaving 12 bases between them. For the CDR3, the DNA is TGCAGCGTTGGAACGGGGTCGGGCAATCAGCCCCAGCATTTT. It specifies CSVGTGSGNQPQHF.

The CDR3 sequence: CASSFVCNRRPYGYTF. CDR3 nucleotides: TGTGCCAGCAGCTTCGTATGTAACAGACGCCCCTATGGCTACACCTTC. The J gene is TRBJ1-2, the V gene TRBV7-2; D is ambiguous. V shed 3 bases and J shed 4 bases, with 18 bases lying between them. The V gene's germline CDR1 is SGHTA and CDR2 FQGNSA. The CDR3 has 16 amino acids.

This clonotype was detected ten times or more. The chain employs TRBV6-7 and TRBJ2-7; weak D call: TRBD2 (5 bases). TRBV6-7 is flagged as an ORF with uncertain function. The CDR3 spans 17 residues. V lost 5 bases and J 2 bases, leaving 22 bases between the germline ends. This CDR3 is CASSRYVYRTPTYEQYF. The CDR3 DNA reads TGTGCCAGCAGTCGTTACGTATACCGGACTCCGACCTACGAGCAGTACTTC.